The entry below gives a single T cell receptor (gamma chain) sequence along with its context. Based on its abundance in the sample, this clone is medium-sized (0.01 to 0.1%). The antigen this receptor binds is unknown. No qualities accompany the bases; no much larger clone lies one base away. The germline V gene (reference sequence) supplies CDR1 GITISATS and CDR2 ISYDGTV. CDR3 length: 13 amino acids, cysteine to phenylalanine. Kept here is only the CDR3 DNA, which spans 39 bases and is read in frame from base 1. The germline V end is reduced by 2 bases and the J end by 0 bases; junction bases left unmatched: 1. cDNA was made by template-switch reverse transcription with TRGC- and TRDC-specific primers in one tube, using SuperScript II. The TRGC primer was designed so that it binds both the TRGC1 and the TRGC2 constant genes. The KAPA Real-Time Library Amplification Kit was used to amplify TRG and TRD, and AMPure XP beads were used for purification between steps. Illumina sequencing adapters were added by index PCR using the Nextera XT Index Kit. Sequencing of TRG and TRD amplicons was performed on an Illumina MiSeq with the V2 300 kit, and 150 bp paired-end reads were generated. The source study handled its data this way. Read quality was checked with FastQC version 0.11.8 before further analysis. Reads were aligned against the TRG or TRD reference genes from GenBank, and CDR3 sequences were constructed using MiXCR version 3.0.3. Default MiXCR settings were kept, except that 3 rather than 5 consecutive nucleotides were used to assemble TRDD gene segments. N additions, CDR3 length, J segment length and clonotype sharing between samples were all calculated using VDJtools version 1.2.1. Out-of-frame CDR3 sequences and those containing stop codons were excluded from analysis. Infant repertoires were assessed for overlap with previously published fetal, cord blood and adult blood Vgamma9Vdelta2 repertoires. TCRdb reprocessed the public data with the CATT caller; entries with the same nucleotide sequence were combined afterwards. These V and J calls rely on TCRdb rather than the paper's analysis. A total of about 180 gamma-chain clones appear in this sample, over 5.5% of them only once. 60% to 80% of the sample goes to the ten largest clones.

The data originate from a study of Vγ9Vδ2 T cells in congenital toxoplasmosis (dated by TCRdb to about 2021). General notes on the study: Congenital toxoplasmosis was diagnosed using IgG, IgM and IgA serology, Western blot and an in-house interferon-gamma release assay. This study compared the CDR3 repertoires of the gamma and delta chains in sorted blood gammadelta T cells from congenitally T. gondii-infected infants versus uninfected infants. Repertoires were sequenced from infants at 2 months after birth and at 1 year of age. At 2 months, TCR sequencing included about five infected and about nine uninfected infants, while at 1 year the sequenced group was 3 infected and 4 uninfected infants.

The study at large found these results: Repertoire differences between infected and uninfected infants were less clear at 1 year of age than at 2 months. Both infected and uninfected infants showed a high prevalence of a public TRGV9 clonotype. At 2 months, TRGV9 and TRDV2 CDR3s of infected infants appeared to carry fewer N additions than uninfected infants, especially TRDV2-TRDJ1 sequences. Two months was the earliest age with enough suitable sample material for TCR repertoire analysis, so newborn repertoires were not sequenced. Among 2-month-old infants, germline-encoded fetal-type TRDV2 CDR3 sequences seemed to show up more often in infected than in uninfected infants, which suggests an in utero expansion footprint.

The same treatment, consisting of spiramycin and/or pyrimethamine plus sulfadiazine plus folinic acid, was given to mothers of infected and uninfected infants alike. All infants, infected and uninfected, were born by term delivery after more than 37 weeks of gestation. Approximately 0.92 mL of blood was processed into PBMCs by Lymphoprep gradient centrifugation, after which the PBMCs were cryopreserved in liquid nitrogen and shipped to Belgium. Thawed PBMCs were labeled with Zombie NIR viability dye and stained with CD3, TCR gammadelta, Vgamma9 and Vdelta2 antibodies. Sorting of CD3+ TCRgammadelta+ T cells was performed on a FACSAria III, with a mean purity of roughly 98%. For each sample, RNA was extracted from approximately 9,200 sorted gammadelta T cells with the RNeasy Micro Kit. The study infants had mothers who were enrolled with primary T. gondii infection during pregnancy. Peripheral blood samples from the infants were taken at an outpatient microbiology and virology center in Pavia, Italy.

The sequence was collected from a child younger than 10 born to a mother with Toxoplasma gondii infection during pregnancy, either congenitally infected or uninfected (not recorded which). Source material: gamma-delta T cells from blood. The chain employs TRGV9 and TRGJ1 or TRGJ2. The CDR3 region: CALWEENYYKKLF. In nucleotide form, the sequence is TGTGCCTTGTGGGAGGAGAATTATTATAAGAAACTCTTT.